These 12 T cell receptor beta chains originate from one sample sequenced in a study of T cells after yellow fever vaccination. TCRdb called the 5' RACE reads again in MiXCR, with one record for every CDR3 protein. The profile covers more than 250,000 distinct CDR3 sequences, with 6.5% to 8.5% appearing a single time and 18% taken by the ten largest. This sample comprised PBMCs, obtained approximately 40 days after the first yellow fever vaccination. The receptors derive from a man between 18 and 29 years old who received the YFV17D yellow fever vaccine.

This chain joins TRBV4-1 and TRBJ2-1; D remains unclear. Trimming removed 0 bases from V and 10 bases from J, with 7 bases in between. From germline, CDR1 is MGHRA and CDR2 YSYEKL. CDR3 length: 12 residues. The CDR3 DNA follows: TGCGCCAGCAGCCAAGAAGTGAACGAGCAGTTCTTC. It codes for CASSQEVNEQFF.

This clonotype was seen at least ten times. The DNA of the CDR3 is TGTGCCAGCAGCTTGGGGCTGACAGGGGGAGGTAATGAGCAGTTCTTC. Protein: CASSLGLTGGGNEQFF. This rearrangement joins TRBV5-6 to TRBJ2-1; 9 bases align to TRBD1. Trimming cost V 0 bases and J 7 bases; bases outside gene matches: 8. CDR1 and CDR2 (germline): SGHDT, YYEEEE. This CDR3 has 16 amino acids.

This clonotype was counted a few times. The J gene is TRBJ2-7, the V gene TRBV20-1; TRBD1 might be the D (5 bases). V was shortened by 5 bases and J by 1 base, with 12 bases between the two germline ends. The CDR3 runs 13 residues. The germline CDR1 and CDR2 sequences are DFQATT and SNEGSKA (reference sequence). The CDR3 coding sequence is TGCAGTGCTTCCCCCAGGGTTTCCTACGAGCAGTACGTC. Amino acids: CSASPRVSYEQYV.

The CDR3 sequence is CASSFLQSNTEAFF. CDR3 nucleotides: TGTGCCAGCAGTTTCCTACAGTCGAACACTGAAGCTTTCTTT. This chain links TRBV27 with TRBJ1-1; D unclear. This CDR3 comprises 14 residues. V was trimmed by 3 bases and J by 1 base, leaving 9 bases between them. Germline V gene sequence: CDR1 MNHEY, CDR2 SMNVEV (reference sequence).

This clonotype was seen a few times. The V and J genes are TRBV20-1 and TRBJ2-3, with 10 bases aligning to TRBD2. The CDR3 loop spans 19 amino acids. Germline CDR1 is DFQATT and CDR2 is SNEGSKA (reference sequence). The V gene end was trimmed by 6 bases and the J gene end by 6 bases; junction bases not matched to a gene: 24. The chain's CDR3 is CSARKPSRPAGGPRDTQYF. CDR3 bases: TGCAGTGCCCGAAAACCCTCCCGACCAGCGGGGGGGCCGAGGGATACGCAGTATTTT.

This clonotype was picked up a small number of times. The V and J genes are TRBV10-3 and TRBJ1-2; D possibly corresponds to TRBD1 (5 bases). This CDR3 is built from 15 residues. V lost 1 base, J lost 7 bases, and 16 bases lay in between. Per the germline V gene, CDR1 is ENHRY and CDR2 is SYGVKD. In nucleotides, the CDR3 is TGTGCCATCAGTGAGTTTCAGGGCAGTGTGCTTGGCTACACCTTC. Protein sequence: CAISEFQGSVLGYTF.

The rearrangement links TRBV5-1 to TRBJ2-1; TRBD1 matches at 8 bases. J lost 4 bases, V lost 0 bases, and 9 bases had no gene match. The CDR3 has 17 amino acids. Germline V gene data show CDR1 as SGHRS and CDR2 as YFSETQ. The CDR3 DNA reads as TGCGCCAGCAGCTTGGCCGAGATGGGACAGGCGTACAATGAGCAGTTCTTC. It is translated as CASSLAEMGQAYNEQFF. Drawing the rest from reference TRBV5-1 and TRBJ2-1, the complete variable domain is KAGVTQTPRYLIKTRGQQVTLSCSPISGHRSVSWYQQTPGQGLQFLFEYFSETQRNKGNFPGRFSGRQFSNSRSEMNVSTLELGDSALYLCASSLAEMGQAYNEQFFGPGTRLTVL.

This clonotype was detected only a few times. The rearrangement uses TRBV29-1 and TRBJ2-3; 12 bases are a match to TRBD2. The V gene's germline CDR1 is SQVTM and CDR2 ANQGSEA. V was clipped by 3 bases and J by 0 bases; unmatched bases: 1. The CDR3 extends over 15 amino acids. For the CDR3, the DNA is TGCAGCGTTGACGGACTAGCGGGGAGCACAGATACGCAGTATTTT. This gives the protein CSVDGLAGSTDTQYF.

The rearrangement uses TRBV6-2 or TRBV6-3 and TRBJ2-3; no reliable D call. Germline V gene lookup returns CDR1 MNHEY and CDR2 SVGEGT. The CDR3 covers 15 residues. Trimming removed 0 bases at V and 4 bases at J, with 11 bases between. In DNA, the CDR3 is TGTGCCAGCAGTTACTCGACCCTTTTCCCAGATACGCAGTATTTT. It encodes CASSYSTLFPDTQYF.

This sequence joins TRBV6-2 or TRBV6-3 and TRBJ2-7, with D unclear. With 3 bases removed from V and 2 bases from J, the gap between germline ends came to 8 bases. Germline-derived CDR1 and CDR2 are MNHEY and SVGEGT. The CDR3 is 13 amino acids. CDR3 in DNA: TGTGCCAGCAGTTATAGACACACCTACGAGCAGTACGTC. Amino acids: CASSYRHTYEQYV.

V gene TRBV6-5 combines with J gene TRBJ2-3, with 8 bases aligning to TRBD2. J lost 3 bases, V lost 1 base, and 9 bases had no gene match. The germline V gene encodes CDR1 MNHEY and CDR2 SVGAGI. The CDR3 is 17 amino acids. The DNA for the CDR3 is TGTGCCAGCAGTTACTACTCCGGGACTAGTGAGACAGATACGCAGTATTTT. Its translation is CASSYYSGTSETDTQYF.

The V call is TRBV19, the J call TRBJ1-2; the D is unclear. The length of the CDR3 is 12 residues. V was cut by 5 bases and J by 1 base, with 5 bases left in between. CDR1 is LNHDA, CDR2 SQIVND, per germline (reference sequence). The CDR3 coding sequence is TGTGCCAGTAGTCGTAATAACTATGGCTACACCTTC. Its protein is CASSRNNYGYTF.